The clone carrying this T cell receptor beta chain is a singleton in its sample. The method was immunoSEQ multiplex PCR; TCRdb's version includes in-frame clones alone and lacks a portion of them. The top ten clones hold more than 6% of a sample with about 310,000 clones, around four fifths of them seen once. The germline V gene has CDR1 MDHEN and CDR2 SYDVKM. V gave up 5 bases and J gave up 1 base; unmatched junction bases: 10. This CDR3 is 16 amino acids long. This sample is part of a study of cytotoxic CD8 clonotypes in ibrutinib-treated CLL. About the study: Mean values per sample were some 250,000 productive templates and 94,082 productive rearrangements.

This chain links TRBV28 with TRBJ2-7; 8 positions agree with TRBD2. The origin of this receptor is a human donor with chronic lymphocytic leukemia. The material sequenced was PBMCs, taken before ibrutinib treatment. The CDR3 sequence: CASSRGLATGSYEQYF. The CDR3 DNA reads TGTGCCAGCAGTCGTGGACTAGCCACAGGATCCTACGAGCAGTACTTC.